This TCR beta chain stems from a study of human T cells and chemical hapten exposure. Whole-study context: The study traced per-sample TCR yield variation mainly to small differences in pooled library volumes.

The starting material, unfractionated whole blood, was used for total RNA extraction. This clonotype was picked up many times. In TCRdb, the 5' RACE reads were re-called with MiXCR into one record per CDR3 protein. The profile shows about 140,000 distinct CDR3 sequences, around 4% of them singletons. V lost 6 bases, J lost 2 bases, and 19 bases lay in between. Germline V gene lookup returns CDR1 DFQATT and CDR2 SNEGSKA (reference sequence). The CDR3 spans 15 residues. The clonotype was recovered from a female donor in good health. This chain links TRBV20-1 with TRBJ1-1; D might be TRBD1 (6 bases). Here the CDR3 reads CSALRAGAGNTEAFF. The CDR3 DNA follows: TGCAGTGCCCTCCGGGCAGGGGCTGGAAACACTGAAGCTTTCTTT.